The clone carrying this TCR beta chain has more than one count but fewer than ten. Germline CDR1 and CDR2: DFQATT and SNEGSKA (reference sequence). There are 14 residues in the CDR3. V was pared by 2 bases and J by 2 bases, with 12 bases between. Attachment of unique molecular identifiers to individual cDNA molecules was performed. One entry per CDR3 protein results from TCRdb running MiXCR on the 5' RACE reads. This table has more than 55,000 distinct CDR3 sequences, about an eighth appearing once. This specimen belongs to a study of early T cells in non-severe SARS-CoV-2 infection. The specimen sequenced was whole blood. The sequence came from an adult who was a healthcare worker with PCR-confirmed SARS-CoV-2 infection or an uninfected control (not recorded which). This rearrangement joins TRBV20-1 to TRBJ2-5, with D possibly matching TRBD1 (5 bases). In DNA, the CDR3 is TGCAGTGCTAGACAGGGTTTTCAACAAGAGACCCAGTACTTC. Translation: CSARQGFQQETQYF.